Listed below are T cell receptor beta chains from one sample, sequenced in a study of vaccination and CD4 T cells after COVID-19. Their recognized antigens are unknown. TCRdb passed the PCR reads through MiXCR, listing each CDR3 protein once. The profile covers 15,000 to 20,000 distinct CDR3 sequences, with 55% to 65% appearing a single time and about 5.5% taken by the ten largest. The starting material was CD4+ T cells from blood, cultured in vitro, obtained after SARS-CoV-2 vaccination. The receptor set was obtained from a human donor who had recovered from COVID-19. Both conserved end residues are part of each CDR3. A D gene is named only where the DNA matches it firmly. Clone size, where shown, is once, few, many, or a class for clones that have expanded.

v_gene	j_gene	abundance	d_gene	CDR3aa	CDR3nt
TRBV5-4	TRBJ2-2	NA	NA	CASSFQANTGELFF	TGTGCCAGCAGCTTCCAGGCGAACACCGGGGAGCTGTTTTTT
TRBV11-2	TRBJ2-7	few	TRBD2	CASSTSGGLYEQYF	TGTGCCAGCAGCACGAGCGGGGGACTATACGAGCAGTACTTC
TRBV20-1	TRBJ2-3	NA	TRBD1	CSARDQIGGAADTQYF	TGCAGTGCTAGAGATCAGATAGGGGGCGCTGCAGATACGCAGTATTTT
TRBV7-8	TRBJ1-5	few	TRBD1	CASSLNEEGQGLGGNQPQHF	TGTGCCAGCAGCTTAAATGAGGAGGGACAGGGCCTGGGGGGCAATCAGCCCCAGCATTTT
TRBV19	TRBJ1-5	NA	NA	CASTAPQGLGNQPQHF	TGTGCCAGTACCGCCCCACAGGGTTTGGGCAATCAGCCCCAGCATTTT
TRBV2	TRBJ1-2	NA	NA	CASSEGRGDGYTF	TGTGCCAGCAGTGAAGGTAGAGGGGATGGCTACACCTTC
TRBV7-2	TRBJ1-2	NA	NA	CASSLVQAGHYGYTF	TGTGCCAGCAGCTTAGTGCAGGCTGGCCACTATGGCTACACCTTC
TRBV19	TRBJ2-2	NA	TRBD1	CASNQGASGELFF	TGTGCCAGTAATCAGGGGGCATCCGGGGAGCTGTTTTTT
TRBV18	TRBJ2-5	NA	TRBD2	CASSPAGSQETQYF	TGTGCCAGCTCGCCAGCGGGGAGCCAAGAGACCCAGTACTTC
TRBV7-2	TRBJ2-5	NA	TRBD2	CASSFSGRAGETQYF	TGTGCCAGCAGCTTTAGCGGGAGGGCCGGAGAGACCCAGTACTTC
TRBV7-9	TRBJ2-5	NA	NA	CASSLNFPPWGETQYF	TGTGCCAGCAGCTTAAATTTCCCCCCCTGGGGAGAGACCCAGTACTTC
TRBV7-2	TRBJ2-7	NA	NA	CASSLGLQTYEQYF	TGTGCCAGCAGCCTTGGGCTACAAACGTACGAGCAGTACTTC
TRBV27	TRBJ1-1	once	TRBD1	CASSFYTGGGGTEAFF	TGTGCCAGCAGTTTTTACACAGGGGGAGGAGGCACTGAAGCTTTCTTT